The 19 T cell receptor beta chains listed next were all sequenced from one sample in a study of blood T cell repertoires in COVID-19. Method: immunoSEQ multiplex PCR; TCRdb's copy keeps in-frame clones and lacks some. The table lists almost 50,000 clones, roughly 84% of them singletons. Material: peripheral blood. All receptors derive from a man aged 45-60 years with acute or convalescent COVID-19.

This clone was observed a few times. This chain uses TRBV11-2 with TRBJ1-1; D is unclear. Germline V gene lookup returns CDR1 SGHAT and CDR2 FQNNGV. The V and J ends lost 0 bases and 10 bases respectively, with 6 bases between them. CDR3 length equals 11 residues. The CDR3 spells CASSLDRVAFF. The CDR3 DNA reads TGTGCCAGCAGCTTAGATAGAGTAGCTTTCTTT.

J is TRBJ2-3 and V is TRBV9, with a weak D call TRBD1 (5 bases). Germline V CDR1 and CDR2: SGDLS, YYNGEE. Trimming took 2 bases from V and 2 from J, leaving 15 bases between them. The CDR3 loop spans 16 amino acids. The CDR3 spells CASSVEDTLTTDTQYF. The DNA of the CDR3 is TGTGCCAGCAGCGTCGAGGACACCCTTACCACAGATACGCAGTATTTT.

The chain uses TRBV24-1 and TRBJ1-4, with a weak D call TRBD1 (5 bases). The germline V and J ends were trimmed by 10 bases and 0 bases, with 17 bases remaining between them. Looked up from germline, CDR1 is KGHDR and CDR2 is SFDVKD. The CDR3 extends over 16 amino acids. CDR3 loop: CATSPGQGATNEKLFF. CDR3 nucleotides: TGTGCCACGTCACCGGGTCAGGGTGCAACTAATGAAAAACTGTTTTTT.

V and J are TRBV18 and TRBJ2-7, with 11 bases aligning to TRBD2. The CDR3 runs 19 residues. Unmatched junction bases numbered 15, after V lost 5 bases and J lost 0 bases. Germline values: CDR1 KGHSH, CDR2 LQKENI. The CDR3 DNA follows: TGTGCCAGCTCAATACGAACCGGGACTAGCGGTAGGAGCTCCTACGAGCAGTACTTC. Its translation: CASSIRTGTSGRSSYEQYF.

The chain has TRBV15 and TRBJ1-4; maybe TRBD1 (6 bases). With 6 bases removed from V and 7 bases from J, the gap between germline ends came to 12 bases. CDR3 size: 13 residues. The germline V gene encodes CDR1 LNHNV and CDR2 YYDKDF (reference sequence). The CDR3 nucleotides read TGTGCCACCAGGAACAGGGCGGGTGAAAAACTGTTTTTT. Translation: CATRNRAGEKLFF. The variable domain in full, with the rest retrieved from reference TRBV15 and TRBJ1-4, is DAMVIQNPRYQVTQFGKPVTLSCSQTLNHNVMYWYQQKSSQAPKLLFHYYDKDFNNEADTPDNFQSRRPNTSFCFLDIRSPGLGDTAMYLCATRNRAGEKLFFGSGTQLSVL.

The J gene is TRBJ1-6, the V gene TRBV5-4; D call uncertain. The CDR3 runs 14 residues. Per the germline V gene, CDR1 is SGHNT and CDR2 is YYREEE (reference sequence). Trimming cost V 4 bases and J 4 bases, with 9 bases left between them. For the CDR3, the DNA is TGTGCCAGCAGCGGCGGACTGTATAATTCACCCCTCCACTTT. Translated, it gives CASSGGLYNSPLHF.

The rearrangement uses TRBV7-9 and TRBJ1-2; tentative D call: TRBD1 (5 bases). CDR1 and CDR2 (germline): SEHNR, FQNEAQ (reference sequence). The CDR3 spans 14 residues. V lost 0 bases, J lost 4 bases, and 9 bases lay in between. As DNA, the CDR3 is TGTGCCAGCAGCTTAGCATCAGGGATCTATGGCTACACCTTC. It codes for CASSLASGIYGYTF.

CDR3 DNA sequence: TGTGCCAGCAGTTTAATACAGGCCTACGAGCAGTACTTC. As protein: CASSLIQAYEQYF. The gene calls are TRBV28 and TRBJ2-7; D is perhaps TRBD1 (5 bases). This CDR3 spans 13 amino acids. Trimming took off 2 bases at V and 2 bases at J, with 7 bases between the two ends. The germline V gene has CDR1 MDHEN and CDR2 SYDVKM.

V usage is TRBV10-2 and J usage is TRBJ1-5, with 8 nucleotides matching TRBD1. From germline, CDR1 is WSHSY and CDR2 SAAADI. The length of the CDR3 is 15 residues. J gave up 4 bases and V 6 bases, and 8 bases lay outside the gene matches. The CDR3 protein is CASRERDRQNQPQHF. CDR3 coding DNA: TGCGCCAGCAGGGAGAGGGACAGGCAGAATCAGCCCCAGCATTTT.

V gene TRBV5-1 combines with J gene TRBJ2-1; TRBD1 matches at 12 bases. The CDR3 sequence is 15 residues long. Looked up from germline, CDR1 is SGHRS and CDR2 is YFSETQ. The J segment lost 9 bases and the V segment lost 7 bases, leaving 11 bases of the junction unmatched. CDR3 sequence reads: CASGISGQGAGEQFF. The CDR3 nucleotides are TGCGCCAGCGGAATTTCGGGACAGGGGGCTGGTGAGCAGTTCTTC.

The chain employs TRBV24-1 and TRBJ2-7, with 10 bases aligning to TRBD1. The CDR3 covers 16 residues. Germline CDR1 KGHDR, CDR2 SFDVKD. The junction had 7 bases not matched to a gene; V was cut back by 2 bases and J by 4 bases. The CDR3 region has the DNA TGTGCCACCAGTGATTCACAGACAGGGGGCAGGTACGAGCAGTACTTC. As protein: CATSDSQTGGRYEQYF.

The chain recombines TRBV4-2 with TRBJ2-1, with TRBD2 matching over 11 bases. The CDR3 has 15 amino acids. Germline V gene lookup returns CDR1 LGHNA and CDR2 YNFKEQ. V lost 4 bases to trimming and J lost 10 bases; unmatched junction nucleotides: 9. The CDR3: CASSLAGGPAGEQFF. As DNA, the CDR3 is TGTGCCAGCAGCCTAGCGGGAGGGCCCGCAGGGGAGCAGTTCTTC.

The CDR3 loop reads CASSPRTTSAEQYF. CDR3 coding DNA: TGTGCCAGCAGCCCCCGGACTACCTCCGCCGAGCAGTACTTC. The chain links TRBV9 to TRBJ2-7, with D maybe TRBD2 (6 bases). V was trimmed by 4 bases and J by 6 bases, leaving 17 bases between them. From germline, CDR1 is SGDLS and CDR2 YYNGEE. The CDR3 totals 14 residues.

The chain uses TRBV19 and TRBJ2-2; 7 positions match TRBD1. Germline-derived CDR1 and CDR2 are LNHDA and SQIVND (reference sequence). The trim removed 6 bases at V and 4 bases at J, leaving 8 bases unmatched. CDR3 size: 15 residues. Written as DNA, the CDR3 is TGTGCCAGTAGACAACGACAGGGTGGCACCGGGGAGCTGTTTTTT. It translates to CASRQRQGGTGELFF.

The V call is TRBV30, the J call TRBJ1-1; D unclear. The CDR3 spans 14 residues. In germline, CDR1 is GTSNPN, CDR2 SVGIG (reference sequence). V gave up 0 bases and J gave up 3 bases, with 11 bases separating them. The CDR3, as DNA: TGTGCCTGGAGTGTAGGAGTGGAGTACACTGAAGCTTTCTTT. As protein: CAWSVGVEYTEAFF.

V and J are TRBV19 and TRBJ1-4; tentatively, D is TRBD1 (5 bases). V was shortened by 7 bases and J by 3 bases, with 18 bases between the two germline ends. Looked up from germline, CDR1 is LNHDA and CDR2 is SQIVND (reference sequence). The CDR3 has 16 amino acids. The CDR3 sequence is CASTGGPFGSNEKLFF. The CDR3 region has the DNA TGTGCCAGTACGGGGGGACCTTTCGGATCTAATGAAAAACTGTTTTTT.

This clone came up once. The CDR3 sequence is CATSSADRGQKTQYF. The CDR3 DNA reads TGTGCCACCAGTTCCGCTGACAGGGGTCAGAAGACCCAGTACTTC. The chain is built from TRBV24-1 and TRBJ2-5, with 8 bases lining up with TRBD1. Germline values: CDR1 KGHDR, CDR2 SFDVKD. V shed 6 bases, J shed 6 bases, and the junction held 11 bases outside the gene matches. The CDR3 runs 15 residues.

V gene TRBV24-1 combines with J gene TRBJ2-3; 11 bases align to TRBD2. J lost 3 bases, V lost 5 bases, and 6 bases had no gene match. Germline V gene data show CDR1 as KGHDR and CDR2 as SFDVKD. The CDR3 totals 16 residues. CDR3 sequence reads: CATSGVAGGPTDTQYF. As DNA, the CDR3 is TGTGCCACCAGTGGGGTAGCGGGAGGGCCTACAGATACGCAGTATTTT.

J is TRBJ2-5 and V is TRBV27; TRBD1 agrees at 7 bases. Germline CDR1 reads MNHEY; CDR2 reads SMNVEV (reference sequence). V dropped 4 bases and J dropped 1; count of bases not matched to a gene: 0. The CDR3 totals 13 residues. The CDR3, as DNA: TGTGCCAGCAGTTGGGACAGCCAAGAGACCCAGTACTTC. This encodes CASSWDSQETQYF.